This TCR beta chain was captured by sequencing in a study of T cells in Graves' hyperthyroidism and ophthalmopathy. Per the germline V gene, CDR1 is SGDLS and CDR2 is YYNGEE. V lost 0 bases and J lost 4, with 19 bases in between. The CDR3 sequence is 18 residues long. It was RNA transcripts that yielded the amplified TCR beta CDR3 regions. The HTBI primer set was used in a first-round RT-PCR of the TCR CDR3. TCRdb reanalysed the multiplex PCR reads using MiXCR and keeps one entry per CDR3 protein. The data show over 450,000 distinct CDR3 sequences, approximately 14% seen once. This clonotype originated in a woman younger than 30 with Graves' hyperthyroidism. Sample: blood. This rearrangement joins TRBV9 to TRBJ2-2; a possible D gene is TRBD1 (5 bases). The CDR3 sequence: CASSVDPRVGRGTGELFF. The CDR3 region has the DNA TGTGCCAGCAGCGTAGACCCTCGGGTGGGAAGGGGCACCGGGGAGCTGTTTTTT.